Given below is one TCR beta chain in context. Antigen: not known. The data were obtained in a study of T cell repertoires in cytomegalovirus infection. Overall study context: Public TCR beta signatures provided an indication of both CMV infection and a matching HLA type.

Each CDR3 protein gets one entry after TCRdb re-called the reads with MiXCR. The sample lists about 600,000 distinct CDR3 sequences; 20% to 25% were seen once. Study findings and constraints: Identification of carriers of CMV plus the relevant HLA was achieved through cumulative public TCR beta family frequency.

V dropped 0 bases and J dropped 6; count of bases not matched to a gene: 16. Germline V gives CDR1 SQVTM, CDR2 ANQGSEA. The CDR3 loop spans 20 amino acids. The sample comprised CD8+ T cells from PBMCs. The source is a human donor in good health (CMV status not recorded). Some clones in this sample may be carry-over from other donors' samples. This sequence joins TRBV29-1 and TRBJ2-3; 15 nucleotides match TRBD2. CDR3 loop: CSVEDGQGLGLAGGVDTQYF. The DNA of the CDR3 is TGCAGCGTTGAAGACGGGCAAGGACTCGGACTAGCGGGGGGGGTGGATACGCAGTATTTT.